What follows is one TCR beta chain and its context. When the RNA was reverse transcribed, random hexamers were used with an input of roughly 0.45 to 1 ug. The immunoSEQ assay covered 54 Vbeta and 13 Jbeta segments for CDR3. MiXCR was run by TCRdb on the immunoSEQ multiplex PCR reads, yielding one entry per CDR3 protein. This sample carries 130,000 or so distinct CDR3 sequences, approximately 89% of them seen once, and the ten largest clones take around 0.24%. TEMRA cells were FACS-enriched and CD8+ and CD4+ T cells negatively isolated. CDR3 size: 15 residues. The germline V gene encodes CDR1 LGHNA and CDR2 YSLEER. The V and J ends lost 2 bases and 5 bases, in that order; junction bases with no gene match: 9. The data were taken from a study of CD8 T cells in Susac syndrome.

The chain carries TRBV4-3 and TRBJ2-7; the match to TRBD1 covers 7 bases. Material for sequencing was CD8+ T cells from PBMCs. The sequence derives from a human donor with multiple sclerosis. CDR3 sequence reads: CASSQYLNRGNEQYF. In DNA form, the CDR3 reads TGCGCCAGCAGCCAATACCTTAACAGGGGCAACGAGCAGTACTTC.